Listed below are T cell receptor beta chains from one sample, sequenced in a study of T cell repertoires in cytomegalovirus infection. TCRdb recomputed calls from the reads with MiXCR, one row per CDR3 protein. The table includes 350,000 to 400,000 distinct CDR3 sequences, roughly 36% detected once. No cognate antigen is known for these TCRs. The sample in question was cultured PBMCs, obtained from culture after CMV antigen stimulation. Source of these receptors: a human donor in good health (CMV status not recorded). Some clones in this sample may be carry-over from other donors' samples. The CDR3 runs from the conserved cysteine through the conserved F or W. A D gene is named only where the DNA matches it firmly. Where a row states a size, it is once, few, many or the class of an expanded clone; other rows omit it.

CASSLVRFERGATTEAFF,TGTGCCAGCAGCTTAGTTCGATTTGAACGGGGGGCGACCACTGAAGCTTTCTTT,NA,18,TRBV11-2,TRBJ1-1,NA
CASSPRGGNEKLFF,TGTGCCAGCAGCCCCCGCGGGGGTAATGAAAAACTGTTTTTT,NA,14,TRBV7-6,TRBJ1-4,NA
CASSLVRDPNNEQFF,TGTGCCAGCAGCTTGGTGCGGGACCCCAACAATGAGCAGTTCTTC,few,15,TRBV5-4,TRBJ2-1,NA
CASSLATSGRHNEQFF,TGTGCCAGCAGCTTAGCGACTAGCGGGAGACACAATGAGCAGTTCTTC,many,16,TRBV7-2,TRBJ2-1,TRBD2
CASSPWGNYGYTF,TGTGCCAGCAGCCCCTGGGGTAACTATGGCTACACCTTC,few,13,TRBV5-4,TRBJ1-2,NA
CASKWSGGSNTGELFF,TGTGCCAGCAAGTGGTCGGGCGGATCGAACACCGGGGAGCTGTTTTTT,many,16,TRBV7-2,TRBJ2-2,NA
CAISRRAGSGYNEQFF,TGTGCCATCAGTCGGAGGGCTGGGTCAGGGTACAATGAGCAGTTCTTC,once,16,TRBV10-3,TRBJ2-1,NA
CASSESVGGGTDTQYF,TGTGCCAGCAGTGAATCTGTGGGAGGGGGCACAGATACGCAGTATTTT,few,16,TRBV6-1,TRBJ2-3,TRBD2
CASSLAGVAGSTDTQYF,TGTGCCAGCAGTTTGGCGGGGGTAGCGGGAAGCACAGATACGCAGTATTTT,NA,17,TRBV28,TRBJ2-3,TRBD2
CASRGQLLSTDTQYF,TGTGCCAGCAGGGGACAGCTCCTTAGCACAGATACGCAGTATTTT,NA,15,TRBV12-3/TRBV12-4,TRBJ2-3,TRBD1
CASSLRGGLAQETQYF,TGCGCCAGCAGCCTAAGAGGGGGACTAGCGCAAGAGACCCAGTACTTC,NA,16,TRBV4-1,TRBJ2-5,TRBD2
CASSSRLALETQYF,TGTGCCAGCAGCTCACGACTAGCGTTAGAGACCCAGTACTTC,NA,14,TRBV7-2,TRBJ2-5,TRBD2
CASGSGVRGTGELFF,TGTGCCAGCGGCTCTGGCGTCAGGGGCACCGGGGAGCTGTTTTTT,NA,15,TRBV11-2,TRBJ2-2,NA
CASSQDLQGEKHF,TGCGCCAGCAGCCAAGACCTCCAGGGTGAAAAGCATTTT,NA,13,TRBV4-1,TRBJ1-5,NA
CASSSRWDTQYF,TGTGCCAGCAGTTCCCGGTGGGATACGCAGTATTTT,NA,12,TRBV7-2,TRBJ2-3,NA
CASSVRGVSGNTIYF,TGTGCCAGCAGCGTAAGGGGGGTCTCTGGAAACACCATATATTTT,NA,15,TRBV7-2,TRBJ1-3,NA
CASSFSGTLNTEAFF,TGTGCCAGCAGCTTTTCTGGGACGTTGAACACTGAAGCTTTCTTT,few,15,TRBV11-3,TRBJ1-1,NA
CASGRSGSSTDTQYF,TGTGCCAGCGGGCGTAGCGGGTCTAGCACAGATACGCAGTATTTT,few,15,TRBV6-2/TRBV6-3,TRBJ2-3,TRBD2
CASSQEASADYEQYF,TGTGCCAGCAGCCAAGAAGCTAGCGCGGACTACGAGCAGTACTTC,NA,15,TRBV4-2,TRBJ2-7,NA
CASSSLWARETSYGYTF,TGTGCCAGCAGCTCACTGTGGGCCAGGGAAACATCTTATGGCTACACCTTC,many,17,TRBV7-2,TRBJ1-2,NA
CASSITQGRHGYTF,TGTGCCAGTAGTATTACACAGGGGAGACATGGCTACACCTTC,NA,14,TRBV19,TRBJ1-2,TRBD1
CSARVGPRNEQFF,TGCAGTGCTAGAGTGGGGCCGCGGAATGAGCAGTTCTTC,NA,13,TRBV20-1,TRBJ2-1,NA
CASSRGRARYNEQFF,TGTGCCAGCAGCCGCGGGAGGGCTCGATACAATGAGCAGTTCTTC,few,15,TRBV7-2,TRBJ2-1,TRBD2
CASSFQGAYEQYF,TGTGCCAGCAGCTTTCAGGGAGCCTACGAGCAGTACTTC,NA,13,TRBV7-3,TRBJ2-7,NA
CAISLGTDTNYGYTF,TGTGCCATCAGCCTGGGGACGGATACTAACTATGGCTACACCTTC,NA,15,TRBV10-3,TRBJ1-2,NA
CASSIPIGQGAGEQFF,TGTGCCAGTAGTATACCGATAGGGCAGGGGGCCGGTGAGCAGTTCTTC,many,16,TRBV19,TRBJ2-1,TRBD1
CASSRTGGGSLEAFF,TGTGCCAGCAGTAGGACAGGGGGAGGGTCTTTAGAAGCTTTCTTT,few,15,TRBV6-6,TRBJ1-1,TRBD1
CASRYEMNTEAFF,TGTGCCAGCAGGTACGAAATGAACACTGAAGCTTTCTTT,NA,13,TRBV6-2/TRBV6-3,TRBJ1-1,NA
CASSPRAGGDTQYF,TGTGCCAGCAGCCCGAGAGCGGGAGGGGATACGCAGTATTTT,NA,14,TRBV12-3/TRBV12-4,TRBJ2-3,TRBD2
CASSLPESGGYNTEAFF,TGTGCCAGCAGCTTACCAGAGTCTGGGGGCTACAACACTGAAGCTTTCTTT,NA,17,TRBV11-2,TRBJ1-1,NA
CASSLTYFTDTQYF,TGTGCCAGCAGCTTGACCTATTTCACAGATACGCAGTATTTT,many,14,TRBV7-2,TRBJ2-3,NA
CASSLSSGLADSTDTQYF,TGCGCCAGCAGCCTCTCCTCGGGACTAGCGGATAGCACAGATACGCAGTATTTT,NA,18,TRBV4-3,TRBJ2-3,TRBD2
CASSQDHGTGELFF,TGCGCCAGCAGCCAAGATCACGGCACCGGGGAGCTGTTTTTT,once,14,TRBV4-1,TRBJ2-2,NA
CASSQQDLQETQYF,TGTGCCAGTAGTCAACAGGATCTCCAAGAGACCCAGTACTTC,NA,14,TRBV19,TRBJ2-5,NA
CASSQDRTLPNEQFF,TGCGCCAGCAGCCAAGATAGGACCCTACCCAATGAGCAGTTCTTC,NA,15,TRBV4-3,TRBJ2-1,NA
CASSRGTSEKLFF,TGTGCCAGCAGCCGCGGGACTTCTGAAAAACTGTTTTTT,few,13,TRBV7-2,TRBJ1-4,NA
CASSYYPRVGTGELFF,TGTGCCAGCAGTTACTACCCTCGCGTTGGGACCGGGGAGCTGTTTTTT,few,16,TRBV6-2/TRBV6-3,TRBJ2-2,NA
CASSLDWTGAETQYF,TGTGCCAGCAGCTTAGACTGGACGGGAGCGGAGACCCAGTACTTC,few,15,TRBV11-3,TRBJ2-5,NA
CASSLSTGLAGGELFF,TGTGCCAGCAGCTTATCCACCGGACTAGCGGGAGGGGAGCTGTTTTTT,few,16,TRBV7-9,TRBJ2-2,TRBD2
CASSVSGGSTDTQYF,TGTGCCAGCAGTGTTAGCGGGGGAAGCACAGATACGCAGTATTTT,NA,15,TRBV2,TRBJ2-3,TRBD2
CAISEMVSGRLYNEQFF,TGTGCCATCAGTGAAATGGTCTCGGGGAGGCTCTACAATGAGCAGTTCTTC,NA,17,TRBV10-3,TRBJ2-1,NA
CASSLSRASLRSGELFF,TGTGCCAGCAGCTTATCCAGGGCTAGTCTTAGATCCGGGGAGCTGTTTTTT,many,17,TRBV7-2,TRBJ2-2,NA
CASSLTGYSTEAFF,TGTGCCAGCAGCCTAACAGGGTATTCCACTGAAGCTTTCTTT,few,14,TRBV7-4,TRBJ1-1,NA
CASTDYNEQFF,TGTGCCAGCACCGATTACAATGAGCAGTTCTTC,many,11,TRBV6-6,TRBJ2-1,NA
CASSLGGVGNQPQHF,TGTGCCAGCAGTTTAGGCGGGGTAGGCAATCAGCCCCAGCATTTT,few,15,TRBV27,TRBJ1-5,NA
CASSVGGPPRRQYF,TGTGCCAGCAGTGTTGGAGGACCGCCGCGGCGGCAGTACTTC,many,14,TRBV6-2/TRBV6-3,TRBJ2-7,NA
CASSLVPEQETQYF,TGTGCCAGCAGCTTAGTGCCAGAACAAGAGACCCAGTACTTC,NA,14,TRBV7-2,TRBJ2-5,NA
CASKSRGGRVAEQFF,TGTGCCAGTAAATCTCGGGGCGGGAGGGTTGCTGAGCAGTTCTTC,NA,15,TRBV19,TRBJ2-1,TRBD2
CASSYSPGTGNSNQPQHF,TGTGCCAGCAGTTACTCGCCGGGGACAGGGAATAGCAATCAGCCCCAGCATTTT,NA,18,TRBV6-8,TRBJ1-5,TRBD1
CSAFSPAGKEGETQYF,TGCAGTGCTTTTTCCCCCGCAGGGAAAGAGGGTGAGACCCAGTACTTC,NA,16,TRBV20-1,TRBJ2-5,NA
CASTLRPSGSSRETQYF,TGTGCCAGCACCCTTAGGCCTAGCGGTTCAAGCAGGGAGACCCAGTACTTC,NA,17,TRBV28,TRBJ2-5,TRBD2
CASSPRGSYNEQFF,TGTGCCAGCAGCCCCCGGGGCTCCTACAATGAGCAGTTCTTC,few,14,TRBV7-2,TRBJ2-1,NA
CSASSGQGLNTEAFF,TGCAGTGCTAGTTCGGGACAGGGGTTAAACACTGAAGCTTTCTTT,NA,15,TRBV20-1,TRBJ1-1,TRBD1
CSAQQGPQPQHF,TGCAGTGCCCAACAGGGGCCTCAGCCCCAGCATTTT,NA,12,TRBV20-1,TRBJ1-5,TRBD1
CASSPSGRASGEQFF,TGTGCCAGCAGTCCTAGCGGGAGGGCCTCCGGGGAGCAGTTCTTC,NA,15,TRBV28,TRBJ2-1,TRBD2
CATSEATGLIETQYF,TGTGCCACCAGTGAAGCGACAGGGTTGATCGAGACCCAGTACTTC,NA,15,TRBV24-1,TRBJ2-5,TRBD1
CASSYSLPVTSGRMPYEQYF,TGTGCCAGCAGTTACTCACTTCCGGTAACTAGCGGGAGGATGCCCTACGAGCAGTACTTC,few,20,TRBV6-6,TRBJ2-7,TRBD2
CASTYGSQPQHF,TGTGCCAGTACCTATGGAAGCCAGCCCCAGCATTTT,NA,12,TRBV19,TRBJ1-5,NA
CASSLGSSLNQPQHF,TGTGCCAGCAGCTTAGGGTCATCGCTCAATCAGCCCCAGCATTTT,few,15,TRBV7-6,TRBJ1-5,NA
CASSLRVGDTEAFF,TGTGCCAGCAGCTTGAGGGTAGGGGACACTGAAGCTTTCTTT,NA,14,TRBV7-2,TRBJ1-1,NA